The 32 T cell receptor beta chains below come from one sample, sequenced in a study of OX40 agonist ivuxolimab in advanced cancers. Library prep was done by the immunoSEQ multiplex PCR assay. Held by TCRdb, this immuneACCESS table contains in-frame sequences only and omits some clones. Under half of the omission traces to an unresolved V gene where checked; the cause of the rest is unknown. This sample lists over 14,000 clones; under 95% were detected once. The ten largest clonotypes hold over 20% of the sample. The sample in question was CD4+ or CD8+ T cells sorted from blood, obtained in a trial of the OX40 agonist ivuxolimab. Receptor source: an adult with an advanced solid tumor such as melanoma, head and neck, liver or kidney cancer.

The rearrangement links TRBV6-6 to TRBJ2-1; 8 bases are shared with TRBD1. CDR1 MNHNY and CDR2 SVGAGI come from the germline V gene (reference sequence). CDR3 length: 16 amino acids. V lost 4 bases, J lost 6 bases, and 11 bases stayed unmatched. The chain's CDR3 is CASSWKQGEAPNEQFF. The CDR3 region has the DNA TGTGCCAGCAGTTGGAAACAGGGGGAAGCCCCCAATGAGCAGTTCTTC.

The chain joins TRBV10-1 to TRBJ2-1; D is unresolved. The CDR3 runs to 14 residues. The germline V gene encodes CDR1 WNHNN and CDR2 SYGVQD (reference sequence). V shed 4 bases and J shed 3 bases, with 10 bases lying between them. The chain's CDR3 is CASSVDEVYNEQFF. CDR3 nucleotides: TGCGCCAGCAGTGTCGACGAGGTCTACAATGAGCAGTTCTTC.

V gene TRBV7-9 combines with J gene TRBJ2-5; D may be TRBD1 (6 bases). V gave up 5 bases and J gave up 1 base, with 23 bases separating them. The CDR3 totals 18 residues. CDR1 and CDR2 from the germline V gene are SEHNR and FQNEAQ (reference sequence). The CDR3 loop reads CASSTSGTRAFPQETQYF. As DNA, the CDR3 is TGTGCCAGCAGCACCTCCGGGACAAGGGCCTTCCCCCAAGAGACCCAGTACTTC.

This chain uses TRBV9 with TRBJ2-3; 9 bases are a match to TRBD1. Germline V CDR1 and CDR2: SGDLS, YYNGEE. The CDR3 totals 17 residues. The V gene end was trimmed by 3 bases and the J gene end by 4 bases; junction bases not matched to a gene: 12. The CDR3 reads CASSALRDRVPPDTQYF. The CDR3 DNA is TGTGCCAGCAGCGCCCTCCGGGACAGGGTTCCCCCAGATACGCAGTATTTT. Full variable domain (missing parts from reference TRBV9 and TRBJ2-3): DSGVTQTPKHLITATGQRVTLRCSPRSGDLSVYWYQQSLDQGLQFLIQYYNGEERAKGNILERFSAQQFPDLHSELNLSSLELGDSALYFCASSALRDRVPPDTQYFGPGTRLTVL.

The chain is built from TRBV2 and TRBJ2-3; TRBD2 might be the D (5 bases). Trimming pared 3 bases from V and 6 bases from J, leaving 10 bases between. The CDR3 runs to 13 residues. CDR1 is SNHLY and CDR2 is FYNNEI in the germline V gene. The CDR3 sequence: CASSDTSWDTQYF. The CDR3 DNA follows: TGTGCCAGCAGTGACACTAGTTGGGATACGCAGTATTTT.

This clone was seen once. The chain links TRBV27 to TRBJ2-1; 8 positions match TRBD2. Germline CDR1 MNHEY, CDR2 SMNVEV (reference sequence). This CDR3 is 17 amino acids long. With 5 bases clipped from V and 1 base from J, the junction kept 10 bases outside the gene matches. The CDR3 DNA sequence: TGTGCCAGCAGTCTTATCAGCGGGAGCATTTCCTACAATGAGCAGTTCTTC. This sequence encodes CASSLISGSISYNEQFF.

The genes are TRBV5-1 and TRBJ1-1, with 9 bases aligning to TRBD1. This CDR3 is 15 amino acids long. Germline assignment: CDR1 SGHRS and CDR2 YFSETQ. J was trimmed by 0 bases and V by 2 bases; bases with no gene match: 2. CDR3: CASSFGDRVNTEAFF. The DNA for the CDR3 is TGCGCCAGCAGCTTTGGGGACAGGGTGAACACTGAAGCTTTCTTT.

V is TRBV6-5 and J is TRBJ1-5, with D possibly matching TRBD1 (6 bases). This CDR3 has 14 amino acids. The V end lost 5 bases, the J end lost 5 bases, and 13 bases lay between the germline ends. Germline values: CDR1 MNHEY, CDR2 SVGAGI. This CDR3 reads CASSNRDGYQPQHF. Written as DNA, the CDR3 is TGTGCCAGCAGTAACAGGGACGGTTATCAGCCCCAGCATTTT.

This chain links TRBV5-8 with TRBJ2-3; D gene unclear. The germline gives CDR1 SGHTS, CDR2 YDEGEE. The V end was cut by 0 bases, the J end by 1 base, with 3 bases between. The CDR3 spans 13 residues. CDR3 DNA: TGTGCCAGCAGCTTGGAAGGCACAGATACGCAGTATTTT. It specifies CASSLEGTDTQYF.

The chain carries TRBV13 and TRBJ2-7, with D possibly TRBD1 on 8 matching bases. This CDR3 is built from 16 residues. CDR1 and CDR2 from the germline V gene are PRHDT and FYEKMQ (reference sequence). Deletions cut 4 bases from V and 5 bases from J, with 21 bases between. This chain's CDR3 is CASSSWGGAGGHEQYF. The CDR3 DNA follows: TGTGCCAGCAGCTCCTGGGGGGGCGCAGGGGGCCACGAGCAGTACTTC. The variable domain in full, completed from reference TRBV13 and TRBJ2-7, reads AAGVIQSPRHLIKEKRETATLKCYPIPRHDTVYWYQQGPGQDPQFLISFYEKMQSDKGSIPDRFSAQQFSDYHSELNMSSLELGDSALYFCASSSWGGAGGHEQYFGPGTRLTVT.

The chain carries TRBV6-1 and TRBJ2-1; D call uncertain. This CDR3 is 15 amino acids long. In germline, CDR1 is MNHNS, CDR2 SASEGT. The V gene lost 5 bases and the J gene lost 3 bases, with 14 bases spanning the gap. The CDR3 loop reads CASSPSGQVYNEQFF. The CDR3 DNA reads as TGTGCCAGCAGTCCAAGTGGGCAGGTCTACAATGAGCAGTTCTTC.

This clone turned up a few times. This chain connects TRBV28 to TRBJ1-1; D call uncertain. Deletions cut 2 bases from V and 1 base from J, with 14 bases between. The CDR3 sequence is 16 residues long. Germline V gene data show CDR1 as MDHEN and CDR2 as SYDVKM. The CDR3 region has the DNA TGTGCCAGCAGTTTACTTACGGGCGGTGGGAACACTGAAGCTTTCTTT. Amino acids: CASSLLTGGGNTEAFF.

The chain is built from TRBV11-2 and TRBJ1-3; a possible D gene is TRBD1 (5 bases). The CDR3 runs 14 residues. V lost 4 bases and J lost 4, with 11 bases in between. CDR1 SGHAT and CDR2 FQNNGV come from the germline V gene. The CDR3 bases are TGTGCCAGCAGCTCCAGGGTAGTAGGAAACACCATATATTTT. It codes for CASSSRVVGNTIYF.

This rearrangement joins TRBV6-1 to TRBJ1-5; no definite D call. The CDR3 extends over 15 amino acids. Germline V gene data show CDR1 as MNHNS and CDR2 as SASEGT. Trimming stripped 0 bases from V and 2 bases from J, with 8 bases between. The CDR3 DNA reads TGTGCCAGCAGTGAAGCAAGTACAGGCAATCAGCCCCAGCATTTT. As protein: CASSEASTGNQPQHF.

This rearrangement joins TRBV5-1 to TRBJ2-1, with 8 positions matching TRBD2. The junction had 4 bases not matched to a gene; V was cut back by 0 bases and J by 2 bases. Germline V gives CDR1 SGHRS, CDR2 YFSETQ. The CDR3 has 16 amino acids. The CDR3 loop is CASSLDSGGPYNEQFF. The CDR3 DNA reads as TGCGCCAGCAGCTTGGACTCGGGAGGGCCCTACAATGAGCAGTTCTTC.

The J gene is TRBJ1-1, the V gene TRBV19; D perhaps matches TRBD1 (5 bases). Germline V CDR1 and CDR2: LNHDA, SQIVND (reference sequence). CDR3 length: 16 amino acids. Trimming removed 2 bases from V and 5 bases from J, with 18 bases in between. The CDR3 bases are TGTGCCAGTAGTATATGGGGGGACCTACCCGGGACTGAAGCTTTCTTT. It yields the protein CASSIWGDLPGTEAFF.

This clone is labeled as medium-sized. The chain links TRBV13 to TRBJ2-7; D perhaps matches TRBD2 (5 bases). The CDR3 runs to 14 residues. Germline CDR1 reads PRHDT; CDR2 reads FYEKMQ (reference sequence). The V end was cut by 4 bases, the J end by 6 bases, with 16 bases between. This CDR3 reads CASSSMDWAGEQYF. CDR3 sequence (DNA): TGTGCCAGCAGCTCCATGGACTGGGCCGGCGAGCAGTACTTC.

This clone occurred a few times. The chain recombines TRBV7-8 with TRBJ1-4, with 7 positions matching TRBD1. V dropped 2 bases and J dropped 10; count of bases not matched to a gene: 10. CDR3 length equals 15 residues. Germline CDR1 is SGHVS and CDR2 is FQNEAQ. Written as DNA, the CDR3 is TGTGCCAGCAGCTTACGGGCCAGGGGGAACGGAAAACTGTTTTTT. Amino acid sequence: CASSLRARGNGKLFF.

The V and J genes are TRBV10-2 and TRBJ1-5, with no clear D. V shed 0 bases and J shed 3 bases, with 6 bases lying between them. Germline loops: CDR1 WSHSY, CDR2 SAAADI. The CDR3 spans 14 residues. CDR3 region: CASSESGYNQPQHF. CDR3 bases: TGCGCCAGCAGTGAGTCCGGTTACAATCAGCCCCAGCATTTT.

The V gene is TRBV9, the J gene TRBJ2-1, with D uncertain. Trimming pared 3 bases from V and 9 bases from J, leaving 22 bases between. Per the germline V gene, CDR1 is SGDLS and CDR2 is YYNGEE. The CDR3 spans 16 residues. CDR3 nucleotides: TGTGCCAGCAGCGACCCTGGTGGGCAGTCGTGGGGTGAGCAGTTCTTC. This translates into CASSDPGGQSWGEQFF.

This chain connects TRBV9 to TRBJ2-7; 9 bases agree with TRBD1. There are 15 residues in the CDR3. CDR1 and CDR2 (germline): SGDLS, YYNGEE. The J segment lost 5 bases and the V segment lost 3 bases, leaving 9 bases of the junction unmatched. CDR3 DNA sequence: TGTGCCAGCAGCGCCGGGACAGGGTTTTCCCACGAGCAGTACTTC. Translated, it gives CASSAGTGFSHEQYF.

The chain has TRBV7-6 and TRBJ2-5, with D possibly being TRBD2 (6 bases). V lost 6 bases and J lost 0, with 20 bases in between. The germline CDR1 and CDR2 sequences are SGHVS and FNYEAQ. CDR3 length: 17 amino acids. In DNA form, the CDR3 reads TGTGCCAGCAGTTGGATCCGGGACTCCCCGTACCAAGAGACCCAGTACTTC. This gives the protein CASSWIRDSPYQETQYF.

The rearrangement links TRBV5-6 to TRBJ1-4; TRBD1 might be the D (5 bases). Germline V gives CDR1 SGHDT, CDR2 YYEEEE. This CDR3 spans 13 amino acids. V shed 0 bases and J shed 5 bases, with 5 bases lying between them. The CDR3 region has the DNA TGTGCCAGCAGCTTGGACAGGAATGAAAAACTGTTTTTT. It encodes CASSLDRNEKLFF.

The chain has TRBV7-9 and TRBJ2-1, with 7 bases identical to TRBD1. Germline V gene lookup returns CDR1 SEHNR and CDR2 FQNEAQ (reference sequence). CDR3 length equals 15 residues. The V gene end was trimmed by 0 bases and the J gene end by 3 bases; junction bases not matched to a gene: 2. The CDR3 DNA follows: TGTGCCAGCAGCTTAGCACAGGGGTTCTACAATGAGCAGTTCTTC. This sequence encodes CASSLAQGFYNEQFF.

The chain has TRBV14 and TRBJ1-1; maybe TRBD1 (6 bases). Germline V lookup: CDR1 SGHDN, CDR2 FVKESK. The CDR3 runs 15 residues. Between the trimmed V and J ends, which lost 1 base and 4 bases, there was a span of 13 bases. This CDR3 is CASSQVTGIGTEAFF. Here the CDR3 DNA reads TGTGCCAGCAGCCAAGTCACAGGGATCGGCACTGAAGCTTTCTTT.

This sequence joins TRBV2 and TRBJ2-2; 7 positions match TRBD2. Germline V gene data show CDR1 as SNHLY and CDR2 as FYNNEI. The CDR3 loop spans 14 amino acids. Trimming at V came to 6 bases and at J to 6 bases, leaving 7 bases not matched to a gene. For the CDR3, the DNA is TGTGCCAGCAGATATGGACTAGGCGCCGGGGAGCTGTTTTTT. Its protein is CASRYGLGAGELFF. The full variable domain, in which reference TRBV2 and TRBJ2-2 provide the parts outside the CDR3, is EPEVTQTPSHQVTQMGQEVILRCVPISNHLYFYWYRQILGQKVEFLVSFYNNEISEKSEIFDDQFSVERPDGSNFTLKIRSTKLEDSAMYFCASRYGLGAGELFFGEGSRLTVL.

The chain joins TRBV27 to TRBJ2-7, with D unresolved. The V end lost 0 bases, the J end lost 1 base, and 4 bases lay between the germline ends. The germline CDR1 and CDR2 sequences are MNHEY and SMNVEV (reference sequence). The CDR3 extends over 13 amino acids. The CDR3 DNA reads TGTGCCAGCAGTTTATCGGATTCCTACGAGCAGTACTTC. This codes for CASSLSDSYEQYF.

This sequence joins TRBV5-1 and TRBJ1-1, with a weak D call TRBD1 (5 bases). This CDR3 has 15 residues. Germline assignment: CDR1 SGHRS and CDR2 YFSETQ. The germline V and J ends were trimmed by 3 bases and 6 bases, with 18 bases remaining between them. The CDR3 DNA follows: TGCGCCAGCAGCTCCGGGACCGCAGCCCCTCCTGAAGCTTTCTTT. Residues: CASSSGTAAPPEAFF.

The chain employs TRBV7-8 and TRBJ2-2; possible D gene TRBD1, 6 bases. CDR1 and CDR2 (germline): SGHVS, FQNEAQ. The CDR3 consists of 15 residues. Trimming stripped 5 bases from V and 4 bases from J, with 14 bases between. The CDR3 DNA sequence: TGTGCCAGCAGCCAACTTACAGGGAGCACCGGGGAGCTGTTTTTT. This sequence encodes CASSQLTGSTGELFF.

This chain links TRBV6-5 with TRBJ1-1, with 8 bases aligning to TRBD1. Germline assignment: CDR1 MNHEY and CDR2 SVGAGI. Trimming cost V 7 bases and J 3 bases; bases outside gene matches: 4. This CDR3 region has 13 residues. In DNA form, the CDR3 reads TGTGCCAGCACAGGGGGCCGGGACACTGAAGCTTTCTTT. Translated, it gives CASTGGRDTEAFF.

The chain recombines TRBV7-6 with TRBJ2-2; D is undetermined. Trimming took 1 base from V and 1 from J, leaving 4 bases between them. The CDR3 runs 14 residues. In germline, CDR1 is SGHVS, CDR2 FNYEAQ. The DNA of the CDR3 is TGTGCCAGCAGCTTAGAGGGGAACACCGGGGAGCTGTTTTTT. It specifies CASSLEGNTGELFF.

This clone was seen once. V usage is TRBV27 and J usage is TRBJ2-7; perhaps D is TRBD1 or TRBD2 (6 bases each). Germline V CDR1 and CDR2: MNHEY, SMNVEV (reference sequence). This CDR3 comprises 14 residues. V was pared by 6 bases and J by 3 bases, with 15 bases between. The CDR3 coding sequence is TGTGCCAGCAGACTCGGCAGGGGAGGCTACGAGCAGTACTTC. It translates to CASRLGRGGYEQYF.